These T cell receptor beta chains were read from a single sample in a study of T cells after yellow fever vaccination. TCRdb ran MiXCR on the 5' RACE reads and lists one entry per CDR3 protein. This repertoire shows more than 20,000 distinct CDR3 sequences, approximately 5% found once; its top ten account for 12%. The sequenced sample was PBMCs, either bulk or a sorted T-cell subset (CD4+, CD8+, memory, or dextramer-sorted; not recorded which), obtained 15 days after the yellow fever booster vaccination. The receptors here all came from a man aged 25 to 40 who received the YFV17D yellow fever vaccine. Both conserved end residues are part of each CDR3. Fields, in order: J gene, V gene, clone size, D gene, CDR3 DNA, CDR3 protein. A D gene is named only where the DNA matches it firmly. Clone size is stated in some rows and not others, as once, few, many or a class when expanded.

J gene: TRBJ2-5; V gene: TRBV9; clone size: many; D gene: TRBD2; CDR3 DNA: TGTGCCAGCAGCGCGGGGGCTAGCGGGGCATTCGAGACCCAGTACTTC; CDR3 protein: CASSAGASGAFETQYF
J gene: TRBJ2-2; V gene: TRBV5-1; clone size: many; D gene: NA; CDR3 DNA: TGCGCCAGCAGCTTGACACCCGTTAGCGGCGCGAACACCGGGGAGCTGTTTTTT; CDR3 protein: CASSLTPVSGANTGELFF
J gene: TRBJ2-5; V gene: TRBV5-1; clone size: many; D gene: NA; CDR3 DNA: TGCGCCAGCAGCACCCCGGGACAAGAGACCCAGTACTTC; CDR3 protein: CASSTPGQETQYF
J gene: TRBJ2-3; V gene: TRBV18; clone size: many; D gene: NA; CDR3 DNA: TGTGCCAGCTCACCGGTTTCGGACGAGCTGACTACGCAGTATTTT; CDR3 protein: CASSPVSDELTTQYF
J gene: TRBJ2-2; V gene: TRBV10-3; clone size: many; D gene: TRBD1; CDR3 DNA: TGTGCCATCAGTTCCGGACAGGGCACCGGGGAGCTGTTTTTT; CDR3 protein: CAISSGQGTGELFF
J gene: TRBJ2-1; V gene: TRBV7-3; clone size: many; D gene: NA; CDR3 DNA: TGTGCCAGCAGCTCAGGGCTTTCAAGCTCCTACAATGAGCAGTTCTTC; CDR3 protein: CASSSGLSSSYNEQFF
J gene: TRBJ2-2; V gene: TRBV11-2; clone size: many; D gene: NA; CDR3 DNA: TGTGCCAGCAGCCGTCAGAGAAACACCGGGGAGCTGTTTTTT; CDR3 protein: CASSRQRNTGELFF
J gene: TRBJ2-7; V gene: TRBV3-1; clone size: many; D gene: NA; CDR3 DNA: TGTGCCAGCAGCCAAGACAGCGCGTTTACCTACGAGCAGTACTTC; CDR3 protein: CASSQDSAFTYEQYF
J gene: TRBJ2-1; V gene: TRBV11-2; clone size: many; D gene: NA; CDR3 DNA: TGTGCCAGCAGCCTAGCATATGAGCAGTTCTTC; CDR3 protein: CASSLAYEQFF
J gene: TRBJ1-5; V gene: TRBV20-1; clone size: many; D gene: TRBD1; CDR3 DNA: TGCAGTGCTAGAGCGTCATCAGAGGGGGCCCAGCCCCAGCATTTT; CDR3 protein: CSARASSEGAQPQHF
J gene: TRBJ1-1; V gene: TRBV7-2; clone size: many; D gene: NA; CDR3 DNA: TGTGCCAGCAGCGGGTGGTACGGCCGTGAAGCTTTCTTT; CDR3 protein: CASSGWYGREAFF
J gene: TRBJ1-5; V gene: TRBV20-1; clone size: few; D gene: NA; CDR3 DNA: TGCAGTGCTAGAGATGTGAATAGCAATCAGCCCCAGCATTTT; CDR3 protein: CSARDVNSNQPQHF
J gene: TRBJ2-3; V gene: TRBV19; clone size: many; D gene: NA; CDR3 DNA: TGTGCCAGTAGTATCGATCCAGGCGCTTATACGCAGTATTTT; CDR3 protein: CASSIDPGAYTQYF
J gene: TRBJ2-7; V gene: TRBV19; clone size: few; D gene: NA; CDR3 DNA: TGTGCCAGTAGTATAGAGAGGGGCAACGAGCAGTACTTC; CDR3 protein: CASSIERGNEQYF
J gene: TRBJ2-1; V gene: TRBV6-2/TRBV6-3; clone size: few; D gene: NA; CDR3 DNA: TGTGCCAGCAGTTTGAGTCAGGGGCTCCAGCAGTTCTTC; CDR3 protein: CASSLSQGLQQFF
J gene: TRBJ2-5; V gene: TRBV20-1; clone size: many; D gene: TRBD2; CDR3 DNA: TGCAGTGCCCCCAGGGGAGCGGGAGTACGTGAGACCCAGTACTTC; CDR3 protein: CSAPRGAGVRETQYF
J gene: TRBJ2-5; V gene: TRBV7-2; clone size: many; D gene: TRBD2; CDR3 DNA: TGTGCCAGCAGCTCGGGACTAGCAGAGACCCAGTACTTC; CDR3 protein: CASSSGLAETQYF
J gene: TRBJ2-7; V gene: TRBV4-1; clone size: NA; D gene: TRBD1; CDR3 DNA: TGCGCCAGCAGCCAGACCCCGGGACAGGGACAAGGGGAGCAGTACTTC; CDR3 protein: CASSQTPGQGQGEQYF
J gene: TRBJ2-2; V gene: TRBV20-1; clone size: many; D gene: NA; CDR3 DNA: TGCAGTGCCTCTAGCCCTCAGCGGACCGGGGAGCTGTTTTTT; CDR3 protein: CSASSPQRTGELFF
J gene: TRBJ2-3; V gene: TRBV28; clone size: many; D gene: NA; CDR3 DNA: TGTGCCAGCAGTTTAGCGGGCTTGAGGGCAGATACGCAGTATTTT; CDR3 protein: CASSLAGLRADTQYF
J gene: TRBJ1-5; V gene: TRBV5-1; clone size: many; D gene: NA; CDR3 DNA: TGCGCCAGCAGCGGCGGACCGGGTAGCAATCAGCCCCAGCATTTT; CDR3 protein: CASSGGPGSNQPQHF
J gene: TRBJ2-7; V gene: TRBV20-1; clone size: medium-sized; D gene: TRBD2; CDR3 DNA: TGCAGTGCCCCGAGCGGGAGCCTCTACGAGCAGTACTTC; CDR3 protein: CSAPSGSLYEQYF
J gene: TRBJ1-6; V gene: TRBV5-5; clone size: many; D gene: NA; CDR3 DNA: TGTGCCAGCAGCTCCAACGCCCTTTATAATTCACCCCTCCACTTT; CDR3 protein: CASSSNALYNSPLHF
J gene: TRBJ2-1; V gene: TRBV18; clone size: many; D gene: NA; CDR3 DNA: TGTGCCAGCTCTCCGGAGTCCCCGAGCTCCTACAATGAGCAGTTCTTC; CDR3 protein: CASSPESPSSYNEQFF
J gene: TRBJ2-1; V gene: TRBV15; clone size: many; D gene: NA; CDR3 DNA: TGTGCCACACAACGGGAGCCGGGGTACAATGAGCAGTTCTTC; CDR3 protein: CATQREPGYNEQFF
J gene: TRBJ2-5; V gene: TRBV29-1; clone size: many; D gene: TRBD1; CDR3 DNA: TGCAGCGTTGTAAGACAGGGGGCCCAAGAGACCCAGTACTTC; CDR3 protein: CSVVRQGAQETQYF
J gene: TRBJ2-1; V gene: TRBV7-2; clone size: many; D gene: NA; CDR3 DNA: TGTGCCAGCAGCTTTGGACGATACAATGAGCAGTTCTTC; CDR3 protein: CASSFGRYNEQFF
J gene: TRBJ2-5; V gene: TRBV7-2; clone size: many; D gene: TRBD1; CDR3 DNA: TGTGCCAGCAGCTTCCGGACAGGGGCTCCGGGGACCCAGTACTTC; CDR3 protein: CASSFRTGAPGTQYF
J gene: TRBJ1-1; V gene: TRBV5-1; clone size: many; D gene: NA; CDR3 DNA: TGCGCCAGCAGCTTGGCACAAGTAGGCAGAGAAGCTTTCTTT; CDR3 protein: CASSLAQVGREAFF
J gene: TRBJ2-1; V gene: TRBV6-5; clone size: many; D gene: TRBD2; CDR3 DNA: TGTGCCAGCAGTTACGGCGGGAGGGGGTTGGGGCAGTTCTTC; CDR3 protein: CASSYGGRGLGQFF
J gene: TRBJ2-1; V gene: TRBV11-2; clone size: many; D gene: NA; CDR3 DNA: TGTGCCAGCAGCTACCGGGACCATCTTGGTGAGCAGTTCTTC; CDR3 protein: CASSYRDHLGEQFF
J gene: TRBJ2-1; V gene: TRBV5-1; clone size: many; D gene: TRBD2; CDR3 DNA: TGCGCCAGCCGTGCGGTGGGAAGGACTAGCAACAATGAGCAGTTCTTC; CDR3 protein: CASRAVGRTSNNEQFF
J gene: TRBJ2-3; V gene: TRBV6-1; clone size: many; D gene: NA; CDR3 DNA: TGTGCCAGCAGTGGAAGGGGGAGCACAGATACGCAGTATTTT; CDR3 protein: CASSGRGSTDTQYF
J gene: TRBJ2-3; V gene: TRBV7-8; clone size: many; D gene: NA; CDR3 DNA: TGTGCCAGCAGCTTAGCGGGCAGGGCCGCAGATACGCAGTATTTT; CDR3 protein: CASSLAGRAADTQYF
J gene: TRBJ2-1; V gene: TRBV7-9; clone size: many; D gene: TRBD2; CDR3 DNA: TGTGCCAGCAGCGTATCTAGCGGAGGGTGGAATGAGCAGTTCTTC; CDR3 protein: CASSVSSGGWNEQFF
J gene: TRBJ2-4; V gene: TRBV7-2; clone size: many; D gene: NA; CDR3 DNA: TGTGCCAGCAGCTTCAGGGCGTCCAAAAACATTCAGTACTTC; CDR3 protein: CASSFRASKNIQYF
J gene: TRBJ2-6; V gene: TRBV15; clone size: many; D gene: NA; CDR3 DNA: TGTGCCACCAGCAGGGGTTTACCGGGCTCTGGGGCCAACGTCCTGACTTTC; CDR3 protein: CATSRGLPGSGANVLTF
J gene: TRBJ1-6; V gene: TRBV4-1; clone size: many; D gene: TRBD1; CDR3 DNA: TGCGCCAGCAGCCCGGACAGGGCATCTTATTCACCCCTCCACTTT; CDR3 protein: CASSPDRASYSPLHF
J gene: TRBJ2-1; V gene: TRBV20-1; clone size: many; D gene: TRBD1; CDR3 DNA: TGCAGTGCTGACGGACAGGGGTATAAGGATGAGCAGTTCTTC; CDR3 protein: CSADGQGYKDEQFF
J gene: TRBJ1-1; V gene: TRBV7-3; clone size: few; D gene: NA; CDR3 DNA: TGTGCCAGCAGGGCCAGGGTGGACGCTGAAGCTTTCTTT; CDR3 protein: CASRARVDAEAFF
J gene: TRBJ1-1; V gene: TRBV18; clone size: many; D gene: TRBD1; CDR3 DNA: TGTGCCAGCTCCCTCGACAGGGGGAGCACTGAAGCTTTCTTT; CDR3 protein: CASSLDRGSTEAFF
J gene: TRBJ2-1; V gene: TRBV15; clone size: many; D gene: TRBD2; CDR3 DNA: TGTGCCACCAGCCCTTTGAGCGGGAAGAACAATGAGCAGTTCTTC; CDR3 protein: CATSPLSGKNNEQFF
J gene: TRBJ1-1; V gene: TRBV28; clone size: few; D gene: TRBD1; CDR3 DNA: TGTGCCAGCAGTTTAGACAGGGGGCGGGGTGAAGCTTTCTTT; CDR3 protein: CASSLDRGRGEAFF
J gene: TRBJ1-1; V gene: TRBV5-6; clone size: many; D gene: NA; CDR3 DNA: TGTGCCAGCACCCCAGGAGGGGGGTTGAACACTGAAGCTTTCTTT; CDR3 protein: CASTPGGGLNTEAFF
J gene: TRBJ2-1; V gene: TRBV6-1; clone size: many; D gene: TRBD2; CDR3 DNA: TGTGCCACCTATAAGCGGCTAGCGGGATACAATGAGCAGTTCTTC; CDR3 protein: CATYKRLAGYNEQFF
J gene: TRBJ1-2; V gene: TRBV10-3; clone size: many; D gene: TRBD1; CDR3 DNA: TGTGCCATCAGTGAGAGACGGGACAGCCACTATGGCTACACCTTC; CDR3 protein: CAISERRDSHYGYTF
J gene: TRBJ2-7; V gene: TRBV10-3; clone size: many; D gene: NA; CDR3 DNA: TGTGCCATCAGGGCTGGGTTCGACACCTACGGGAAGCAGTACTTC; CDR3 protein: CAIRAGFDTYGKQYF
J gene: TRBJ2-1; V gene: TRBV7-9; clone size: many; D gene: NA; CDR3 DNA: TGTGCCAGTGACCACAACAATGAGCAGTTCTTC; CDR3 protein: CASDHNNEQFF
J gene: TRBJ1-5; V gene: TRBV24-1; clone size: many; D gene: NA; CDR3 DNA: TGTGCCACCAGTGACCTCCTTAGGCCCCAGCATTTT; CDR3 protein: CATSDLLRPQHF
J gene: TRBJ2-7; V gene: TRBV25-1; clone size: many; D gene: NA; CDR3 DNA: TGTGCCAGCAGTTTACTAGGGAATGACGAGCAGTACTTC; CDR3 protein: CASSLLGNDEQYF
J gene: TRBJ1-1; V gene: TRBV15; clone size: medium-sized; D gene: NA; CDR3 DNA: TGTGCCACCAGCAGATACGGGGGTTTTGGTGAAGCTTTCTTT; CDR3 protein: CATSRYGGFGEAFF
J gene: TRBJ2-3; V gene: TRBV6-5; clone size: many; D gene: NA; CDR3 DNA: TGTGCCAGCAGTTATGGGGCTAGCACAGATACGCAGTATTTT; CDR3 protein: CASSYGASTDTQYF